This record covers a single TCR beta chain. What it recognizes is unknown. CDR1 is LNHDA and CDR2 is SQIVND in the germline V gene (reference sequence). V shed 4 bases, J shed 3 bases, and the junction held 9 bases outside the gene matches. CDR3 size: 16 residues. Documented time point: cycle 4 day 1 (C4D1), after about 6 weeks of nivolumab. Every patient had relapsed following autologous stem cell transplantation, and cohorts differed in brentuximab vedotin exposure. This specimen comes from a study of PD-1 blockade in classical Hodgkin lymphoma. About the study: Every 2 weeks, patients had 3 mg/kg nivolumab intravenously.

Whole-study findings and limits: While CD8+ TCR diversity did not rise significantly by C4D1, CD4+ TCR diversity did. It was among complete responders that baseline diversity resembled that of newly diagnosed patients. When set against healthy donors, newly diagnosed patients were reported to show lower baseline TCR diversity.

Here immunoSEQ multiplex PCR was the method, and the copy in TCRdb shows in-frame clones only, minus some. Here the sample spans 57,000 or so clones, 70% to 90% being singletons. V gene TRBV19 combines with J gene TRBJ2-5, with 9 positions matching TRBD2. The sequence was collected from a human donor with classical Hodgkin lymphoma. The sequencing used peripheral blood mononuclear cells (PBMCs), collected before the fourth cycle of nivolumab. CDR3 coding DNA: TGTGCCAGTAGTAGGTGGAGTAGCGGGGGTGAAGAGACCCAGTACTTC. Translated, it gives CASSRWSSGGEETQYF.